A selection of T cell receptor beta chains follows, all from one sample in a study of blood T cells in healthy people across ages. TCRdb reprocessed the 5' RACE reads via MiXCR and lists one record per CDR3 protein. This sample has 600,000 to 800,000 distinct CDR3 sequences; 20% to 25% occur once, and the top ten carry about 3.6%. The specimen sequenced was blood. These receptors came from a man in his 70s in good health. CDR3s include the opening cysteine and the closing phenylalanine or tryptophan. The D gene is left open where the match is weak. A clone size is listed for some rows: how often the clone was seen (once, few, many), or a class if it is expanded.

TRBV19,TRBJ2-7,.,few,TGTGCCAGTAGTCCCCGCGGGCAGGCCTCCTACGAGCAGTACTTC,CASSPRGQASYEQYF
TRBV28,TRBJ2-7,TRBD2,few,TGTGCCAGCAGTTCCCCCCCCCTAGCGGTAAGCTCCTACGAGCAGTACTTC,CASSSPPLAVSSYEQYF
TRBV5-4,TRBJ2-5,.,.,TGTGCCAGCACCCCACCGGGGGATCCCCAAGAGACCCAGTACTTC,CASTPPGDPQETQYF
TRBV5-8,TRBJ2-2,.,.,TGTGCCAGCAGCTTGGCCGAGAAAGCGACCGGGGAGCTGTTTTTT,CASSLAEKATGELFF
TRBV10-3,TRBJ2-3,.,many,TGTGCCATCAGTGCCCAGGGGATCAGCACAGATACGCAGTATTTT,CAISAQGISTDTQYF
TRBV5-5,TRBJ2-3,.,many,TGTGCCAGCAGCTTGGCACAGGTGGGAGATACGCAGTATTTT,CASSLAQVGDTQYF
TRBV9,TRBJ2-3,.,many,TGTGCCAGCAGCGCAGATCGGGACACAGATACGCAGTATTTT,CASSADRDTDTQYF
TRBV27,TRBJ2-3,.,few,TGTGCCAGCCAAATGGCGGGGACAATTGATACGCAGTATTTT,CASQMAGTIDTQYF
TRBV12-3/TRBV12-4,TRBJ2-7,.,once,TGTGCCAGCACCGTGACAGTGGACTCCTACGAGCAGTACTTC,CASTVTVDSYEQYF
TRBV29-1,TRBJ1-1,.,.,TGCAGCGTACTTCGGGACACTCACACTGAAGCTTTCTTT,CSVLRDTHTEAFF
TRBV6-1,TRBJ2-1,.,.,TGTGCCAGCAGCCCTTTTGGGGGGAGAGGAGGAAAGAATGAGCAGTTCTTC,CASSPFGGRGGKNEQFF